The 15 T cell receptor beta chains below all came from one sample that was sequenced in a study of CD8+CD57+ T cells in acquired aplastic anemia. The template for TCR beta VDJ and CDR3 sequence profiling was genomic DNA. TCRdb fed the reads into MiXCR, producing one record per CDR3 protein. In the table there are more than 150,000 distinct CDR3 sequences, 55% to 70% of which are singletons. The sample comprised sorted CD4+, CD8+, or CD8+CD57+ T cells (not recorded which) from PBMCs. Receptors were obtained from a human donor with severe aplastic anemia or a healthy control (not recorded which).

The chain joins TRBV5-5 to TRBJ1-1; 7 positions agree with TRBD1. Germline V gene data show CDR1 as SGHKS and CDR2 as YYEKEE (reference sequence). Trimming removed 3 bases from V and 5 bases from J; junction bases left unmatched: 7. The CDR3 totals 14 residues. CDR3 sequence reads: CASSWFKQGTEAFF. CDR3 sequence (DNA): TGTGCCAGCAGCTGGTTTAAACAGGGGACTGAAGCTTTCTTT.

This clonotype has just a few counts. The chain couples TRBV29-1 to TRBJ1-1, with no clear D. The V gene's germline CDR1 is SQVTM and CDR2 ANQGSEA. The CDR3 has 12 residues. Trimming cost V 6 bases and J 1 base, with 9 bases left between them. The CDR3 DNA is TGCAGCGTGGCTCCAGGGAACACTGAAGCTTTCTTT. Translating gives CSVAPGNTEAFF. Combining the CDR3 with reference TRBV29-1 and TRBJ1-1 gives the whole variable domain SAVISQKPSRDICQRGTSLTIQCQVDSQVTMMFWYRQQPGQSLTLIATANQGSEATYESGFVIDKFPISRPNLTFSTLTVSNMSPEDSSIYLCSVAPGNTEAFFGQGTRLTVV.

The chain has TRBV7-9 and TRBJ1-1; D unclear. The germline V and J ends were trimmed by 2 bases and 5 bases, with 9 bases remaining between them. Germline CDR1 is SEHNR and CDR2 is FQNEAQ (reference sequence). The CDR3 loop spans 13 amino acids. The CDR3 here is CASSLSVDTEAFF. The CDR3, as DNA: TGTGCCAGCAGCTTAAGCGTGGATACTGAAGCTTTCTTT.

The chain uses TRBV20-1 and TRBJ2-7; 11 bases line up with TRBD2. The CDR3 consists of 15 residues. Germline lookup yields CDR1 DFQATT and CDR2 SNEGSKA (reference sequence). Trimming took 0 bases from V and 2 from J; bases not matched to a gene: 3. The CDR3 region has the DNA TGCAGTGCTAGAGATCAGACTAGCGGGACCTACGAGCAGTACTTC. Residues: CSARDQTSGTYEQYF.

The chain couples TRBV7-9 to TRBJ2-5; D is undetermined. Germline values: CDR1 SEHNR, CDR2 FQNEAQ (reference sequence). Trimming took off 5 bases at V and 4 bases at J, with 17 bases between the two ends. The CDR3 contains 15 residues. This CDR3 reads CASSTTEVPTETQYF. CDR3 sequence (DNA): TGTGCCAGCAGCACCACAGAGGTCCCGACAGAGACCCAGTACTTC. Full variable domain (outside the CDR3, taken from reference TRBV7-9 and TRBJ2-5): DTGVSQNPRHKITKRGQNVTFRCDPISEHNRLYWYRQTLGQGPEFLTYFQNEAQLEKSRLLSDRFSAERPKGSFSTLEIQRTEQGDSAMYLCASSTTEVPTETQYFGPGTRLLVL.

The V call is TRBV20-1, the J call TRBJ1-2, with D possibly TRBD1 on 5 matching bases. Germline V lookup: CDR1 DFQATT, CDR2 SNEGSKA (reference sequence). CDR3 length: 17 amino acids. Trimming left V 6 bases short and J 1 base short, with 24 bases between. The CDR3 bases are TGCAGTGCCAGCAGCGATCGAGGCAGGGAGTATAACTATGGCTACACCTTC. It is translated as CSASSDRGREYNYGYTF.

In this sample, this clonotype turned up once. J is TRBJ2-5 and V is TRBV6-5; D is undetermined. The CDR3 sequence is 13 residues long. From germline, CDR1 is MNHEY and CDR2 SVGAGI. V gave up 6 bases and J gave up 5 bases, with 13 bases separating them. DNA for the CDR3: TGTGCCAGCAGGAATTGGGCCGAGGAGACCCAGTACTTC. Translated, it gives CASRNWAEETQYF.

This clonotype was observed a few times. V gene TRBV5-1 combines with J gene TRBJ2-3; the D gene is possibly TRBD2 (6 bases). The CDR3 has 14 residues. Trimming took 2 bases from V and 6 from J, leaving 13 bases between them. CDR1 SGHRS and CDR2 YFSETQ come from the germline V gene. CDR3 sequence reads: CASSLAGGRDTQYF. DNA for the CDR3: TGCGCCAGCAGCTTAGCGGGTGGGCGGGATACGCAGTATTTT.

The chain has TRBV25-1 and TRBJ1-4; D remains unclear. Deletions cut 7 bases from V and 8 bases from J, with 5 bases between. The CDR3 consists of 10 residues. The germline V gene encodes CDR1 MGHDK and CDR2 SYGVNS. CDR3: CASKGEKLFF. The CDR3 nucleotides read TGTGCCAGCAAAGGGGAAAAACTGTTTTTT. Looking up the rest from reference TRBV25-1 and TRBJ1-4 gives the full variable domain: EADIYQTPRYLVIGTGKKITLECSQTMGHDKMYWYQQDPGMELHLIHYSYGVNSTEKGDLSSESTVSRIRTEHFPLTLESARPSHTSQYLCASKGEKLFFGSGTQLSVL.

V usage is TRBV2 and J usage is TRBJ1-1, with 7 bases lining up with TRBD1. Germline CDR1 and CDR2: SNHLY and FYNNEI. There are 14 residues in the CDR3. V trimming: 8 bases; J trimming: 3 bases; junction bases outside the gene matches: 9. Here the CDR3 reads CASLQGVRDTEAFF. The CDR3, as DNA: TGTGCCAGCCTCCAGGGGGTCAGGGACACTGAAGCTTTCTTT.

This clonotype occurred a few times. The V and J genes are TRBV15 and TRBJ2-1; TRBD2 matches 15 bases. Germline V lookup: CDR1 LNHNV, CDR2 YYDKDF (reference sequence). This CDR3 spans 15 amino acids. V shed 4 bases and J 10 bases; nucleotides not matched to a gene: 5. CDR3 sequence (DNA): TGTGCCACCAGCATCATCGGACTAGCGGGAGGGGAGCAGTTCTTC. Translation gives CATSIIGLAGGEQFF.

The V call is TRBV20-1, the J call TRBJ2-5; D is possibly TRBD2 (5 bases). The better agreement between TRBJ2-7 and the DNA end casts doubt on the J call. Germline V gene sequence: CDR1 DFQATT, CDR2 SNEGSKA (reference sequence). CDR3 length equals 12 residues. The CDR3 coding sequence is TGCAGTGCTCCCGGGATGCTCTACGAGCAGTACTTC. It codes for CSAPGMLYEQYF.

To note about this clonotype: A read error is likely, as this CDR3 ends without the conserved phenylalanine or tryptophan. The rearrangement links TRBV20-1 to TRBJ2-7; D is possibly TRBD2 (6 bases). The CDR3 consists of 11 residues. The V gene lost 1 base and the J gene lost 9 bases, with 10 bases spanning the gap. In germline, CDR1 is DFQATT, CDR2 SNEGSKA (reference sequence). The CDR3 region is CSARAGDRQYL. Here the CDR3 DNA reads TGCAGTGCTAGAGCGGGAGACCGGCAGTACCTC.

The genes are TRBV6-4 and TRBJ1-1; D is unclear. The CDR3 sequence is 13 residues long. Trimming pared 4 bases from V and 9 bases from J, leaving 15 bases between. CDR1 and CDR2 (germline): MRHNA, SNTAGT. CDR3 sequence: CASSVNDQGKAFF. The CDR3, as DNA: TGTGCCAGCAGTGTTAACGACCAAGGCAAAGCTTTCTTT.

The J gene is TRBJ1-1, the V gene TRBV7-2; TRBD1 agrees at 7 bases. Germline-derived CDR1 and CDR2 are SGHTA and FQGNSA. This CDR3 spans 13 amino acids. The J segment lost 11 bases and the V segment lost 5 bases, leaving 11 bases of the junction unmatched. The CDR3 DNA sequence: TGTGCCAGCAGCCCGCACCGACAGGGTGACGCTTTCTTT. Amino acids: CASSPHRQGDAFF.